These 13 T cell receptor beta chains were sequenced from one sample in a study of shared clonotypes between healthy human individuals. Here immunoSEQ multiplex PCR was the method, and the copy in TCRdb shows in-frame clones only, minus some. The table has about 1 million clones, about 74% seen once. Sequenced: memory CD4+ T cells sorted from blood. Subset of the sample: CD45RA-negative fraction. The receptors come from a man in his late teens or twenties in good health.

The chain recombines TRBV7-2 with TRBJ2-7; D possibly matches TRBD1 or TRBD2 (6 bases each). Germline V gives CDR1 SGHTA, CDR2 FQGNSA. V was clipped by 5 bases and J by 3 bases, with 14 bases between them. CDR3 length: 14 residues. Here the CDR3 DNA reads TGTGCCAGCAGCCAAACGCGGGACATCTACGAGCAGTACTTC. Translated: CASSQTRDIYEQYF. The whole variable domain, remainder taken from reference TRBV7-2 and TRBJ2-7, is GAGVSQSPSNKVTEKGKDVELRCDPISGHTALYWYRQSLGQGLEFLIYFQGNSAPDKSGLPSDRFSAERTGGSVSTLTIQRTQQEDSAVYLCASSQTRDIYEQYFGPGTRLTVT.

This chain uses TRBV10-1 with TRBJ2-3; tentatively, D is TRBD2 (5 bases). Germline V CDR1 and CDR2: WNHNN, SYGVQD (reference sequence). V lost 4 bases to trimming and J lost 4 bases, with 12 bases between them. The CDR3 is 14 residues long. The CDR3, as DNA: TGCGCCAGCAGTGTAGGAGAAGCGGCAGATACGCAGTATTTT. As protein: CASSVGEAADTQYF.

CDR3 coding DNA: TGTGCCAGCAGCGTTAGCGGGGGTACAGATACGCAGTATTTT. It yields the protein CASSVSGGTDTQYF. The chain joins TRBV7-9 to TRBJ2-3; TRBD2 matches 9 bases. CDR1 and CDR2 (germline): SEHNR, FQNEAQ (reference sequence). CDR3 length: 14 amino acids. Germline trimming cut 5 bases from V and 3 bases from J; bases unmatched to any gene: 3.

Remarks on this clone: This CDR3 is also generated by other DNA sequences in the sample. CDR3 DNA sequence: TGTGCCAGCAGTTCCACCTCTGGAAACACCATATATTTT. This translates into CASSSTSGNTIYF. The rearrangement links TRBV6-5 to TRBJ1-3, with D unclear. Germline lookup yields CDR1 MNHEY and CDR2 SVGAGI. The CDR3 has 13 residues. V lost 4 bases, J lost 0 bases, and 4 bases lay in between.

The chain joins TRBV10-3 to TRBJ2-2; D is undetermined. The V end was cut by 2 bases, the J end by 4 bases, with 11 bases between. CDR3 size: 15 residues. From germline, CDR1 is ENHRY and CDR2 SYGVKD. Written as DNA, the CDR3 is TGTGCCATCAGTGAGGGGCAGCTATCCACCGGGGAGCTGTTTTTT. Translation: CAISEGQLSTGELFF.

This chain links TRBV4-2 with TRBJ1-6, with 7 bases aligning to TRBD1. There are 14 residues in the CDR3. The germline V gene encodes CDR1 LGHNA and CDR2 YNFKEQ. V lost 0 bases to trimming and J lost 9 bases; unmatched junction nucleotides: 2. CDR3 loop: CASSQDAGGSPLHF. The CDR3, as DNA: TGTGCCAGCAGCCAAGATGCAGGGGGTTCACCCCTCCACTTT.

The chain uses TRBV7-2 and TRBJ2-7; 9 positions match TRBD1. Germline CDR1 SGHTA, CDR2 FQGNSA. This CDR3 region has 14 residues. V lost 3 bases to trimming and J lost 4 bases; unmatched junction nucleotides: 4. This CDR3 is CASSLGQGVYEQYF. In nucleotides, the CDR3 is TGTGCCAGCAGCTTGGGACAGGGAGTGTACGAGCAGTACTTC.

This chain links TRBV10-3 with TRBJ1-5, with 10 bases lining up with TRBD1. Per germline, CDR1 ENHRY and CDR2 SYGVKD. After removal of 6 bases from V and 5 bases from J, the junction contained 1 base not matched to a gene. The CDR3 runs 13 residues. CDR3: CAISGTGDQPQHF. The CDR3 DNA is TGTGCCATCAGCGGGACAGGGGATCAGCCCCAGCATTTT.

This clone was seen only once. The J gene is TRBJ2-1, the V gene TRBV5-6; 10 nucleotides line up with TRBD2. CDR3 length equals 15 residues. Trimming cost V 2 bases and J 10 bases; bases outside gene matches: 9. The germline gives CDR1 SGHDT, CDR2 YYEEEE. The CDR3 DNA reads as TGTGCCAGCAGCTTAGCGGGAGGGCCGTCTAGGGAGCAGTTCTTC. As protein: CASSLAGGPSREQFF.

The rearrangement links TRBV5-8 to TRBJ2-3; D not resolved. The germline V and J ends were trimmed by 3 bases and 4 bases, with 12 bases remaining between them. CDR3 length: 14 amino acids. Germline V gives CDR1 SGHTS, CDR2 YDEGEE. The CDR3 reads CASSSFSGADTQYF. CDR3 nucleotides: TGTGCCAGCAGCTCTTTTTCAGGCGCAGATACGCAGTATTTT.

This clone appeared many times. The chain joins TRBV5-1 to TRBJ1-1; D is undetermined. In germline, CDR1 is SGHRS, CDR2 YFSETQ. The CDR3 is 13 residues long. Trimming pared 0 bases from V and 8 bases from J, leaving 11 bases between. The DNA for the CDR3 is TGCGCCAGCAGCTTGGAAGTGGGCAGGGAAGCTTTCTTT. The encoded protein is CASSLEVGREAFF.

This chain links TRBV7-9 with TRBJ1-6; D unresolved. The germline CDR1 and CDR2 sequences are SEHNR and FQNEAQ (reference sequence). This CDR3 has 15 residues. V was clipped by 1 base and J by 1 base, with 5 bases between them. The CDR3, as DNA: TGTGCCAGCAGCTTAGACACATCCTATAATTCACCCCTCCACTTT. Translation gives CASSLDTSYNSPLHF.

The CDR3, as DNA: TGCGCCAGCAGCCTGGGCAAAACCGTTGGCGAGCAGTACTTC. It yields the protein CASSLGKTVGEQYF. The chain recombines TRBV4-3 with TRBJ2-7; D gene unclear. Between the trimmed V and J ends, which lost 4 bases and 6 bases, there was a span of 16 bases. Looked up from germline, CDR1 is LGHNA and CDR2 is YSLEER. The CDR3 is 14 residues long.